The 31 T cell receptor beta chains listed next were all sequenced from one sample in a study of T cell changes during pregnancy in multiple sclerosis. Only in-frame clones appear in the TCRdb table, and some are missing; sequencing was by immunoSEQ multiplex PCR. The table has over 100,000 clones, approximately 90% seen once. The source material was peripheral blood, sampled in the third trimester of pregnancy. The receptors come from a female donor with multiple sclerosis, enrolled in a pregnancy study.

The chain carries TRBV5-1 and TRBJ1-2; D ambiguous. The CDR3 is made up of 16 amino acids. Trimming removed 1 base from V and 4 bases from J, with 17 bases in between. Looked up from germline, CDR1 is SGHRS and CDR2 is YFSETQ. DNA for the CDR3: TGCGCCAGCAGCTTGATCAGCGAAGGCCCCAGCTATGGCTACACCTTC. Amino acids: CASSLISEGPSYGYTF.

The chain couples TRBV5-6 to TRBJ2-6; 10 nucleotides align to TRBD1. V gave up 10 bases and J gave up 11 bases; unmatched junction bases: 9. CDR1 and CDR2 (germline): SGHDT, YYEEEE. This CDR3 comprises 13 residues. CDR3 amino acids: CASDRGRRDVLTF. The CDR3 DNA sequence: TGTGCCTCCGACAGGGGGCGGAGGGACGTCCTGACTTTC.

This chain connects TRBV9 to TRBJ1-3, with 9 bases fitting TRBD1. CDR1 and CDR2 (germline): SGDLS, YYNGEE. V shed 3 bases and J 4 bases; nucleotides not matched to a gene: 2. CDR3 size: 14 residues. CDR3 sequence: CASSAGQGGNTIYF. The CDR3, as DNA: TGTGCCAGCAGCGCCGGACAGGGGGGAAACACCATATATTTT.

This clone was seen a single time. The CDR3 region has the DNA TGCGCCAGCAGCTTGGAGGGGCCCCTAAGCAGCTCCTACGAGCAGTACTTC. It translates to CASSLEGPLSSSYEQYF. The rearrangement links TRBV5-1 to TRBJ2-7, with a weak D call TRBD1 (5 bases). The CDR3 has 17 amino acids. The germline V gene encodes CDR1 SGHRS and CDR2 YFSETQ. Trimming removed 0 bases at V and 0 bases at J, with 16 bases between.

The chain combines TRBV5-6 with TRBJ1-1; 7 bases fit TRBD1. V lost 1 base to trimming and J lost 1 base; unmatched junction nucleotides: 4. There are 15 residues in the CDR3. Germline-derived CDR1 and CDR2 are SGHDT and YYEEEE. CDR3 in DNA: TGTGCCAGCAGCTTGTTGAGACAGGGGAACACTGAAGCTTTCTTT. Amino acids: CASSLLRQGNTEAFF.

This clone was seen a handful of times. This chain links TRBV6-1 with TRBJ1-6; D gene ambiguous. Trimming took 2 bases from V and 8 from J, leaving 13 bases between them. This CDR3 region has 15 residues. Germline CDR1 and CDR2: MNHNS and SASEGT. CDR3 sequence (DNA): TGTGCCAGCAGTGAACGAGGCCAGTATCATTCACCCCTCCACTTT. This gives the protein CASSERGQYHSPLHF.

The gene calls are TRBV5-1 and TRBJ1-4; TRBD1 matches 11 bases. The CDR3 length is 14 residues. In germline, CDR1 is SGHRS, CDR2 YFSETQ. With 4 bases clipped from V and 8 bases from J, the junction kept 4 bases outside the gene matches. This CDR3 reads CASSQGTGGEKLFF. The DNA for the CDR3 is TGCGCCAGCAGCCAAGGGACAGGGGGAGAAAAACTGTTTTTT.

The rearrangement joins TRBV27 to TRBJ1-5, with a possible D match to TRBD1 (5 bases). The germline V and J ends were trimmed by 5 bases and 0 bases, with 11 bases remaining between them. The CDR3 spans 15 residues. Germline CDR1 reads MNHEY; CDR2 reads SMNVEV (reference sequence). CDR3 amino acids: CASSDPGHSNQPQHF. In nucleotides, the CDR3 is TGTGCCAGCAGTGACCCAGGACATAGCAATCAGCCCCAGCATTTT.

The table lists this clone with a count of one. The genes are TRBV6-5 and TRBJ1-5; 7 bases line up with TRBD1. This CDR3 has 13 amino acids. Germline loops: CDR1 MNHEY, CDR2 SVGAGI. J gave up 4 bases and V 10 bases, and 7 bases lay outside the gene matches. The CDR3 spells CATKAGQNQPQHF. CDR3 nucleotides: TGTGCCACCAAGGCGGGACAGAATCAGCCCCAGCATTTT.

The chain uses TRBV21-1 and TRBJ1-5; TRBD1, the D gene given by the table, was not confirmed from the DNA. TRBV21-1 is a known pseudogene. The CDR3 is 16 amino acids. CDR3 coding DNA: TGTGCCAGCAGCAATCGACAGAGGTATAGCAATCAGCCCCAGCATTTT. Its translation: CASSNRQRYSNQPQHF.

The chain links TRBV28 to TRBJ2-3, with TRBD2 identical over 10 bases. Trimming at V came to 5 bases and at J to 0 bases, leaving 2 bases not matched to a gene. There are 15 residues in the CDR3. Germline V lookup: CDR1 MDHEN, CDR2 SYDVKM. CDR3 loop: CASSMTSGSTDTQYF. Here the CDR3 DNA reads TGTGCCAGCAGTATGACTAGCGGGAGCACAGATACGCAGTATTTT.

This clone showed up just a few times. This chain connects TRBV7-9 to TRBJ1-1, with 7 bases fitting TRBD1. Losses at the gene ends were 5 bases for V and 2 bases for J; bases not matched to a gene: 8. From germline, CDR1 is SEHNR and CDR2 FQNEAQ (reference sequence). This CDR3 region has 15 residues. The CDR3 nucleotides read TGTGCCAGCAGCCCGACACAGGGGACTAACACTGAAGCTTTCTTT. Translating it yields CASSPTQGTNTEAFF.

V and J are TRBV11-2 and TRBJ1-4; D gene unclear. Germline assignment: CDR1 SGHAT and CDR2 FQNNGV. CDR3 length: 12 residues. Trimming stripped 1 base from V and 7 bases from J, with 4 bases between. The CDR3 nucleotides read TGTGCCAGCAGCTTAGCAGGTGAAAAACTGTTTTTT. Translating gives CASSLAGEKLFF. Based on the CDR3 plus reference TRBV11-2 and TRBJ1-4, the full variable domain is EAGVAQSPRYKIIEKRQSVAFWCNPISGHATLYWYQQILGQGPKLLIQFQNNGVVDDSQLPKDRFSAERLKGVDSTLKIQPAKLEDSAVYLCASSLAGEKLFFGSGTQLSVL.

The rearrangement links TRBV30 to TRBJ1-6, with D unresolved. The CDR3 contains 14 residues. Between the trimmed V and J ends, which lost 5 bases and 0 bases, there was a span of 8 bases. Germline V gene data show CDR1 as GTSNPN and CDR2 as SVGIG (reference sequence). Written as DNA, the CDR3 is TGTGCCTGGTCCTTTAGCTCCTATAATTCACCCCTCCACTTT. Its protein is CAWSFSSYNSPLHF.

The chain has TRBV7-2 and TRBJ2-7; D may be TRBD2 (5 bases). V gave up 5 bases and J gave up 6 bases, with 17 bases separating them. Per the germline V gene, CDR1 is SGHTA and CDR2 is FQGNSA. CDR3 size: 14 residues. In DNA, the CDR3 is TGTGCCAGCAGCCCAGCGGTCCGCTCGACCGAGCAGTACTTC. The encoded protein is CASSPAVRSTEQYF.

The chain employs TRBV27 and TRBJ2-1; TRBD2 agrees at 7 bases. The CDR3 is made up of 14 amino acids. The V gene's germline CDR1 is MNHEY and CDR2 SMNVEV (reference sequence). Unmatched junction bases numbered 4, after V lost 4 bases and J lost 4 bases. This chain's CDR3 is CASSSGGIYNEQFF. The DNA for the CDR3 is TGTGCCAGCAGTTCGGGGGGAATTTACAATGAGCAGTTCTTC.

This chain links TRBV5-5 with TRBJ2-2, with 12 bases aligning to TRBD2. Germline CDR1 reads SGHKS; CDR2 reads YYEKEE (reference sequence). V gave up 1 base and J gave up 0 bases; unmatched junction bases: 1. The CDR3 sequence is 17 residues long. Here the CDR3 reads CASSLLAGGTNTGELFF. Here the CDR3 DNA reads TGTGCCAGCAGCTTGCTAGCGGGGGGGACGAACACCGGGGAGCTGTTTTTT.

The rearrangement links TRBV28 to TRBJ2-1; 9 bases map to TRBD1. This CDR3 has 15 amino acids. CDR1 and CDR2 (germline): MDHEN, SYDVKM. Losses at the gene ends were 7 bases for V and 2 bases for J; bases not matched to a gene: 6. CDR3 sequence reads: CASTGQGKPYNEQFF. The CDR3 DNA follows: TGTGCCAGCACAGGACAGGGGAAGCCCTACAATGAGCAGTTCTTC.

This chain links TRBV5-1 with TRBJ2-1; 10 nucleotides agree with TRBD2. Looked up from germline, CDR1 is SGHRS and CDR2 is YFSETQ. The ends lost 1 base at V and 0 bases at J; junction bases unmatched: 7. The CDR3 has 18 residues. The CDR3 DNA is TGCGCCAGCAGCTTGCCCCGGACTAGCGGAAGCTCCTACAATGAGCAGTTCTTC. This gives the protein CASSLPRTSGSSYNEQFF.

The gene calls are TRBV28 and TRBJ1-2; 8 bases are a match to TRBD1. The CDR3 contains 15 residues. The V and J ends lost 3 bases and 8 bases, in that order; junction bases with no gene match: 11. Per the germline V gene, CDR1 is MDHEN and CDR2 is SYDVKM. The CDR3, as DNA: TGTGCCAGCAGTTTGGGGACAGGTCTTTCGGGGGGCTACACCTTC. This sequence encodes CASSLGTGLSGGYTF.

The chain links TRBV6-1 to TRBJ1-5, with 9 nucleotides matching TRBD1. The junction had 6 bases not matched to a gene; V was cut back by 4 bases and J by 5 bases. Germline V gene sequence: CDR1 MNHNS, CDR2 SASEGT. The CDR3 has 15 amino acids. The CDR3, as DNA: TGTGCCAGCAGTGTAGGGGACAGGGTGTATCAGCCCCAGCATTTT. It yields the protein CASSVGDRVYQPQHF.

The chain is built from TRBV6-5 and TRBJ1-1, with D unresolved. V dropped 5 bases and J dropped 11 bases, with 18 bases sitting between them. Germline-derived CDR1 and CDR2 are MNHEY and SVGAGI. This CDR3 region has 13 residues. The CDR3 region is CASSKDNPFRAFF. The CDR3 DNA reads as TGTGCCAGCAGTAAAGACAATCCCTTTCGGGCTTTCTTT.

The gene calls are TRBV30 and TRBJ2-2; the match to TRBD1 covers 11 bases. The germline V gene encodes CDR1 GTSNPN and CDR2 SVGIG (reference sequence). The CDR3 sequence is 16 residues long. V was pared by 2 bases and J by 5 bases, with 7 bases of the junction left unmatched. CDR3 region: CAWSRFGTGGTGELFF. In DNA form, the CDR3 reads TGTGCCTGGAGTCGCTTCGGGACAGGGGGGACCGGGGAGCTGTTTTTT. Based on the CDR3 plus reference TRBV30 and TRBJ2-2, the full variable domain is SQTIHQWPATLVQPVGSPLSLECTVEGTSNPNLYWYRQAAGRGLQLLFYSVGIGQISSEVPQNLSASRPQDRQFILSSKKLLLSDSGFYLCAWSRFGTGGTGELFFGEGSRLTVL.

The V call is TRBV19, the J call TRBJ1-5, with a tentative D call TRBD1 (6 bases). CDR3 size: 14 residues. V lost 5 bases to trimming and J lost 5 bases, with 13 bases between them. Per germline, CDR1 LNHDA and CDR2 SQIVND (reference sequence). Written as DNA, the CDR3 is TGTGCCAGTAGTTACCAACCAGGGGATCAGCCCCAGCATTTT. It encodes CASSYQPGDQPQHF.

This rearrangement joins TRBV30 to TRBJ2-3; TRBD2 matches 8 bases. Germline values: CDR1 GTSNPN, CDR2 SVGIG (reference sequence). The CDR3 is 15 amino acids. The J segment lost 4 bases and the V segment lost 3 bases, leaving 9 bases of the junction unmatched. The CDR3 region is CAWSPGLVLSDTQYF. CDR3 in DNA: TGTGCCTGGAGCCCGGGACTAGTTCTGTCAGATACGCAGTATTTT. Variable domain in full (rest from reference TRBV30 and TRBJ2-3): SQTIHQWPATLVQPVGSPLSLECTVEGTSNPNLYWYRQAAGRGLQLLFYSVGIGQISSEVPQNLSASRPQDRQFILSSKKLLLSDSGFYLCAWSPGLVLSDTQYFGPGTRLTVL.

The V and J genes are TRBV5-1 and TRBJ1-1; a possible D gene is TRBD1 (6 bases). The V gene's germline CDR1 is SGHRS and CDR2 YFSETQ. The CDR3 runs to 15 residues. V was pared by 1 base and J by 5 bases, with 15 bases between. CDR3: CASSLRPLGGTEAFF. Written as DNA, the CDR3 is TGCGCCAGCAGCTTGCGCCCCCTAGGGGGAACTGAAGCTTTCTTT.

V is TRBV9 and J is TRBJ1-2, with 7 bases fitting TRBD1. From germline, CDR1 is SGDLS and CDR2 YYNGEE. The CDR3 covers 12 residues. V was pared by 5 bases and J by 4 bases, with 2 bases of the junction left unmatched. The CDR3 nucleotides are TGTGCCAGCAGAGACAGGGTCTATGGCTACACCTTC. Translating gives CASRDRVYGYTF.

This chain joins TRBV27 and TRBJ1-2, with 7 bases aligning to TRBD1. There are 13 residues in the CDR3. The V gene end was trimmed by 10 bases and the J gene end by 6 bases; junction bases not matched to a gene: 11. Looked up from germline, CDR1 is MNHEY and CDR2 is SMNVEV (reference sequence). The CDR3 spells CATGVRGMDGYTF. The CDR3 bases are TGTGCCACAGGTGTCAGGGGGATGGATGGCTACACCTTC.

The chain couples TRBV28 to TRBJ1-5, with 7 positions matching TRBD1. Germline lookup yields CDR1 MDHEN and CDR2 SYDVKM. After removal of 3 bases from V and 3 bases from J, the junction contained 2 bases not matched to a gene. This CDR3 is 14 amino acids long. The CDR3 region is CASSFGTVNQPQHF. DNA of the CDR3: TGTGCCAGCAGTTTTGGGACAGTCAATCAGCCCCAGCATTTT.

The chain is built from TRBV9 and TRBJ2-7, with 11 bases identical to TRBD1. The V and J ends lost 3 bases and 6 bases, in that order; junction bases with no gene match: 8. Germline V gives CDR1 SGDLS, CDR2 YYNGEE. The CDR3 totals 15 residues. In DNA form, the CDR3 reads TGTGCCAGCAGCGCCCTCCCCGGGACAGGGGGCGAGCAGTACTTC. It yields the protein CASSALPGTGGEQYF.

The chain recombines TRBV27 with TRBJ2-1, with TRBD1 identical over 8 bases. CDR3 length: 18 amino acids. With V trimmed by 2 bases and J by 2 bases, 11 bases remained unmatched. The V gene's germline CDR1 is MNHEY and CDR2 SMNVEV (reference sequence). The CDR3 DNA follows: TGTGCCAGCAGTTTACGACAGGGGACGGGTGCTACCTACAATGAGCAGTTCTTC. Its translation is CASSLRQGTGATYNEQFF.